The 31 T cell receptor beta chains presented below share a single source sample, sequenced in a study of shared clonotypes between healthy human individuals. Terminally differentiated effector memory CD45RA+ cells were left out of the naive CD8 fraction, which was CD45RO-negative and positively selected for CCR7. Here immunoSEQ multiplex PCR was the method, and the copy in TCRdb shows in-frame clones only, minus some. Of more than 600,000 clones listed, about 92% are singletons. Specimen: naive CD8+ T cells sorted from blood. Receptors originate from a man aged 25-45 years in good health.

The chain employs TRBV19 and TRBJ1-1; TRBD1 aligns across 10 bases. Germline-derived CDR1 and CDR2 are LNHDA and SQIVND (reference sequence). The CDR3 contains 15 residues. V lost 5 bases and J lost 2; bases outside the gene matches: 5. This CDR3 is CASSLDRGVNTEAFF. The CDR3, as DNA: TGTGCCAGTAGTCTGGACAGGGGGGTTAACACTGAAGCTTTCTTT.

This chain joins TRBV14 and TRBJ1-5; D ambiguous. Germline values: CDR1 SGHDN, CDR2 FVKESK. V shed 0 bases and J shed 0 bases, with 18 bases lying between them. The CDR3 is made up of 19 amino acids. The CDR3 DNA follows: TGTGCCAGCAGCCAAGATACTGGTCCCCGGCTTAATAGCAATCAGCCCCAGCATTTT. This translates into CASSQDTGPRLNSNQPQHF.

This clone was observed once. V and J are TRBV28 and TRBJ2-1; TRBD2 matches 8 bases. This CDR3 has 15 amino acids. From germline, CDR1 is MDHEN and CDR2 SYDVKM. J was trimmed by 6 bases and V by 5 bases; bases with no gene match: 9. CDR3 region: CASSPTSVRINEQFF. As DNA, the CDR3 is TGTGCCAGCAGTCCGACTAGCGTTCGGATCAATGAGCAGTTCTTC.

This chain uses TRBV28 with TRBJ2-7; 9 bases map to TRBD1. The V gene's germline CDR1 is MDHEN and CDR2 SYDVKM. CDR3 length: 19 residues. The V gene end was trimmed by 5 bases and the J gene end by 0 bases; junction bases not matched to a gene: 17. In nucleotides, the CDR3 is TGTGCCAGCAGTCCCCTTCGGGACAGGGTATCGTGGGGCTCCTACGAGCAGTACTTC. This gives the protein CASSPLRDRVSWGSYEQYF.

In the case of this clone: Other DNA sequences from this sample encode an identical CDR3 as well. Written as DNA, the CDR3 is TGTGCCAGCAGCTTGGGACCTGAAGCTTTCTTT. It encodes CASSLGPEAFF. The chain has TRBV5-6 and TRBJ1-1; no clear D gene. V lost 0 bases and J 6 bases, leaving 3 bases between the germline ends. Germline CDR1 and CDR2: SGHDT and YYEEEE. This CDR3 region has 11 residues.

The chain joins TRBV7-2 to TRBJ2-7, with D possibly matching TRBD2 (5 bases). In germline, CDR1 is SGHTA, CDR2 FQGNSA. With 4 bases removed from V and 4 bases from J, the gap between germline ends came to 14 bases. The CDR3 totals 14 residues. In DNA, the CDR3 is TGTGCCAGCAGCTACGGACTGGCTAATTACGAGCAGTACTTC. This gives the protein CASSYGLANYEQYF.

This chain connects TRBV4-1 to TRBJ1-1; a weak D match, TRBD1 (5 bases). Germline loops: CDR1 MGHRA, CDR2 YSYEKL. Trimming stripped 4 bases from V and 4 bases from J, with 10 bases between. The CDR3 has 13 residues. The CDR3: CASSLGTSTEAFF. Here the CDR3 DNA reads TGCGCCAGCAGCCTAGGGACTTCCACTGAAGCTTTCTTT.

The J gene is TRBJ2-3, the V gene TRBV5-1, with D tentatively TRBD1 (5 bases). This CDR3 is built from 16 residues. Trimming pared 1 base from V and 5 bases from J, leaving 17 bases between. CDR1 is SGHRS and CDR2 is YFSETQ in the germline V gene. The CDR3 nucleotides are TGCGCCAGCAGCTTGATGTCCAGGGTGAGAGTAGATACGCAGTATTTT. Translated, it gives CASSLMSRVRVDTQYF.

Written as DNA, the CDR3 is TGTGCCACCAGCAGAGAGGTAGCGGGAGCGGGTGAGCAGTTCTTC. This gives the protein CATSREVAGAGEQFF. The chain links TRBV15 to TRBJ2-1; 9 positions agree with TRBD2. J was trimmed by 9 bases and V by 0 bases; bases with no gene match: 6. The germline V gene has CDR1 LNHNV and CDR2 YYDKDF (reference sequence). The CDR3 extends over 15 amino acids.

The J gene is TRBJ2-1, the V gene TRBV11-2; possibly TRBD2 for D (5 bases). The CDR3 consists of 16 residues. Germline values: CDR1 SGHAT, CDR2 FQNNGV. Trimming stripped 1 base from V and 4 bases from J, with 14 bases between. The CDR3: CASSLGKRNPYNEQFF. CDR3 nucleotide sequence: TGTGCCAGCAGCTTAGGAAAGCGGAACCCGTACAATGAGCAGTTCTTC. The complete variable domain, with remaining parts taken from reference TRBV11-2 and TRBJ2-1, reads EAGVAQSPRYKIIEKRQSVAFWCNPISGHATLYWYQQILGQGPKLLIQFQNNGVVDDSQLPKDRFSAERLKGVDSTLKIQPAKLEDSAVYLCASSLGKRNPYNEQFFGPGTRLTVL.

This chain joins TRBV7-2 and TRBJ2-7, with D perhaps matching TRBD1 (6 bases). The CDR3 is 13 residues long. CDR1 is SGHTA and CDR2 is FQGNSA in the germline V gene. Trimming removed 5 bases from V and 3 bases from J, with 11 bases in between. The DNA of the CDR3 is TGTGCCAGCAGCCGGACAGACTACTACGAGCAGTACTTC. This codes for CASSRTDYYEQYF.

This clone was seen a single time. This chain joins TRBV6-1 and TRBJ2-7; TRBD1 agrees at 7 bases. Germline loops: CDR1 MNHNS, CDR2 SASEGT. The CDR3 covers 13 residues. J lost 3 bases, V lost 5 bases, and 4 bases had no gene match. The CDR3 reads CASSRGQNYEQYF. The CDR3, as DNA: TGTGCCAGCAGTCGGGGACAGAACTACGAGCAGTACTTC.

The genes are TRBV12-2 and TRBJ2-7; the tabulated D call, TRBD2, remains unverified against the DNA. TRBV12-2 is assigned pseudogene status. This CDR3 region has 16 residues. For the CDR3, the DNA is TGTGCAAGTCGCTACCCTCGACGGGGGGCCTCCTACGAGCAGTACTTC. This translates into CASRYPRRGASYEQYF.

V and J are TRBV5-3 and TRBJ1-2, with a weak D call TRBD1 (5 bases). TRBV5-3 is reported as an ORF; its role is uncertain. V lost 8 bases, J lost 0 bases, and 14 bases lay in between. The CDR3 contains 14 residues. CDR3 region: CASSSTASNYGYTF. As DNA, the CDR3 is TGTGCCAGCAGTTCGACAGCGTCTAACTATGGCTACACCTTC.

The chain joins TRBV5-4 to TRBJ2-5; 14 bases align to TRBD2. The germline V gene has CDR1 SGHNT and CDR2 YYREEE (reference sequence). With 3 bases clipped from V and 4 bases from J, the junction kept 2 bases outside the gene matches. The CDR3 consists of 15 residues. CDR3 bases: TGTGCCAGCAGCTGGGGGACTAGCGGGAGAGAGACCCAGTACTTC. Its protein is CASSWGTSGRETQYF.

CDR3 region: CASSLGGTGGEQYF. CDR3 in DNA: TGTGCCAGCAGCCTAGGAGGGACAGGGGGCGAGCAGTACTTC. The chain recombines TRBV28 with TRBJ2-7, with TRBD1 matching 11 bases. Germline loops: CDR1 MDHEN, CDR2 SYDVKM. This CDR3 is 14 amino acids long. With 6 bases clipped from V and 6 bases from J, the junction kept 7 bases outside the gene matches.

The CDR3 here is CASSTLGDRGEKLFF. CDR3 coding DNA: TGTGCCAGCAGTACACTGGGGGACCGAGGGGAAAAACTGTTTTTT. The chain couples TRBV28 to TRBJ1-4, with D possibly being TRBD1 (5 bases). Germline values: CDR1 MDHEN, CDR2 SYDVKM. This CDR3 spans 15 amino acids. Trimming pared 5 bases from V and 8 bases from J, leaving 18 bases between.

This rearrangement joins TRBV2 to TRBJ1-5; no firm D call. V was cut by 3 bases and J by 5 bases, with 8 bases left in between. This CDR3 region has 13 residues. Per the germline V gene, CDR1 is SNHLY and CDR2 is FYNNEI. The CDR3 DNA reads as TGTGCCAGCAGTGATGAGGGATATCAGCCCCAGCATTTT. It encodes CASSDEGYQPQHF.

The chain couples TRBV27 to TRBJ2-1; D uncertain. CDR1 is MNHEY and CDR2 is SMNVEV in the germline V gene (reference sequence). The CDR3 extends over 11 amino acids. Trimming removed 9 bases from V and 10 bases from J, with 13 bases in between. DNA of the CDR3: TGTGCCAGTATCTTGGGCACAGAGCAGTTCTTC. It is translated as CASILGTEQFF.

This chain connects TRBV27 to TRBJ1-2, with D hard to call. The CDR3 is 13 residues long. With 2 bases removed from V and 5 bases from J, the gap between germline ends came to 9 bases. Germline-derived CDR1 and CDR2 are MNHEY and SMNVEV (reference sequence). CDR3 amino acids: CASSLAFGYGYTF. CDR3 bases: TGTGCCAGCAGTTTAGCCTTTGGGTATGGCTACACCTTC.

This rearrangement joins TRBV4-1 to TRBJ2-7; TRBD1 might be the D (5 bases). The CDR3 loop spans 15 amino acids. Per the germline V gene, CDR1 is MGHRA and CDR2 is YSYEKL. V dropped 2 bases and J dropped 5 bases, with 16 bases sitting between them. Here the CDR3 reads CASSQTGTEADEQYF. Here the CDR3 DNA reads TGCGCCAGCAGCCAAACAGGAACTGAAGCCGACGAGCAGTACTTC.

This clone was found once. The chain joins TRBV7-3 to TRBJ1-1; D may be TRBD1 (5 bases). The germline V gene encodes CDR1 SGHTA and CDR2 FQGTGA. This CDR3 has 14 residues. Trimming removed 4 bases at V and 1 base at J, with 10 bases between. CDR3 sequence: CASSSWGPNTEAFF. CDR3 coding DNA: TGTGCCAGCAGCTCCTGGGGCCCGAACACTGAAGCTTTCTTT.

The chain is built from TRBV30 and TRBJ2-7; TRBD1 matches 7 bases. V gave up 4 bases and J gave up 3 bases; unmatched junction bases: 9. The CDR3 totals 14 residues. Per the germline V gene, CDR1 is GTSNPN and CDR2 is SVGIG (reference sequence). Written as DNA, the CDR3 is TGTGCCTGGACCTTCGGGACAGCGGACTACGAGCAGTACTTC. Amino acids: CAWTFGTADYEQYF.

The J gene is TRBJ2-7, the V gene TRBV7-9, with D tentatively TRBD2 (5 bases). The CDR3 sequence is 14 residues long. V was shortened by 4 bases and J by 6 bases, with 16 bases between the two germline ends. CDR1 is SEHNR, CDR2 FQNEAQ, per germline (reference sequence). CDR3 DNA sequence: TGTGCCAGCAGCTACGCCGATGAGGGCGGCGAGCAGTACTTC. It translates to CASSYADEGGEQYF.

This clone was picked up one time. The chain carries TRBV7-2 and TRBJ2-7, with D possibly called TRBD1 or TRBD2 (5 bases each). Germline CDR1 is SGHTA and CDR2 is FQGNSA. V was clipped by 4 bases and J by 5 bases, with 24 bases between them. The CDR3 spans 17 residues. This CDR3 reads CASSSGNLARPKNEQYF. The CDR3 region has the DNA TGTGCCAGCAGCTCAGGGAATCTAGCCCGCCCAAAGAACGAGCAGTACTTC.

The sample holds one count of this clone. Written as DNA, the CDR3 is TGTGCCAGCAGCCAATGGAACAGGGAATACTCTGGGGCCAACGTCCTGACTTTC. Residues: CASSQWNREYSGANVLTF. J is TRBJ2-6 and V is TRBV4-2, with a tentative D call TRBD1 (6 bases). Trimming stripped 2 bases from V and 0 bases from J, with 14 bases between. CDR3 length equals 18 residues. CDR1 and CDR2 (germline): LGHNA, YNFKEQ.

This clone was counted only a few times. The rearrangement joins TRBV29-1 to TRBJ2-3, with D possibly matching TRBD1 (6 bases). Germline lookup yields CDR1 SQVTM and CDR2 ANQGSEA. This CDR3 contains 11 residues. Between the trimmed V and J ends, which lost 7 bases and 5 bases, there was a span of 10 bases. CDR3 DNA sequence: TGCAGCGCTTTACAGGGAGATACGCAGTATTTT. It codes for CSALQGDTQYF.

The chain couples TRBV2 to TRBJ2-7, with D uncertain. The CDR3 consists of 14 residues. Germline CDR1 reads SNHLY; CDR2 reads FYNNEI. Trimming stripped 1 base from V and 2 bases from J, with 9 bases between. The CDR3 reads CASSEDHRTYEQYF. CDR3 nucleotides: TGTGCCAGCAGTGAAGATCACCGTACCTACGAGCAGTACTTC.

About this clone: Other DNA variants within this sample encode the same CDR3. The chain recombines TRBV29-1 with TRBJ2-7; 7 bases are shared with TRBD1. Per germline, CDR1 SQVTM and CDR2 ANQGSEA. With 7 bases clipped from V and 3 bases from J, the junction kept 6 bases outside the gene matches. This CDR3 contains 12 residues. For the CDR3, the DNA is TGCAGCGCCCGGGACAGCAGCTACGAGCAGTACTTC. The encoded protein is CSARDSSYEQYF.

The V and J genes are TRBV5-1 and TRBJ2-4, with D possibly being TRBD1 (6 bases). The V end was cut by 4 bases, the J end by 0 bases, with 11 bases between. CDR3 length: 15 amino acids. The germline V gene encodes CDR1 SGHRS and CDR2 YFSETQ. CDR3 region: CASSQQQGAKNIQYF. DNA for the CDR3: TGCGCCAGCAGCCAGCAACAGGGAGCCAAAAACATTCAGTACTTC.

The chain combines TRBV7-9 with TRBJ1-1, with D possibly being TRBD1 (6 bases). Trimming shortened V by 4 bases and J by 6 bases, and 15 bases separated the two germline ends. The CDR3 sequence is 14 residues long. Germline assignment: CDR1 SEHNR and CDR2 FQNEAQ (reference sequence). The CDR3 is CASSSPRQAPEAFF. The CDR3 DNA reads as TGTGCCAGCAGCTCACCACGACAGGCCCCTGAAGCTTTCTTT.